This T cell receptor (beta chain) was obtained from a study of regulatory T cells in long-lasting Graves disease. Broader study findings: Analyses excluded thyroid tissue, covering peripheral blood alone.

In the case of this clonotype: Antigen specificity is unknown.

Time point indicated: newly diagnosed GD, antithyroid drugs for less than 3 months. TCR sequences were obtained from RNA taken from PBMCs. For TCR beta, libraries came from iRepertoire HTBI primers and Arm-PCR of CDR3 regions. TCRdb re-called the multiplex PCR reads through MiXCR, storing one row per CDR3 protein. In the table there are about 430,000 distinct CDR3 sequences, around 16% of which are singletons. The same specimen was also included in a second study, on T cells in Graves' hyperthyroidism and ophthalmopathy. That study reports: HTBI primers drove first-round RT-PCR of the TCR CDR3.

This TCR came from a middle-aged woman with Graves disease. The sequencing used peripheral blood mononuclear cells (PBMCs), collected at new diagnosis, from a patient treated with antithyroid drugs.

The CDR3 here is CASSLMGADSSYEQYF. The CDR3 nucleotides read TGTGCCAGCAGCTTAATGGGGGCGGACAGCTCCTACGAGCAGTACTTC. The chain has TRBV11-3 and TRBJ2-7; possibly TRBD1 for D (6 bases). V was shortened by 2 bases and J by 0 bases, with 14 bases between the two germline ends. Looked up from germline, CDR1 is SGHNT and CDR2 is YENEEA. This CDR3 is 16 amino acids long.